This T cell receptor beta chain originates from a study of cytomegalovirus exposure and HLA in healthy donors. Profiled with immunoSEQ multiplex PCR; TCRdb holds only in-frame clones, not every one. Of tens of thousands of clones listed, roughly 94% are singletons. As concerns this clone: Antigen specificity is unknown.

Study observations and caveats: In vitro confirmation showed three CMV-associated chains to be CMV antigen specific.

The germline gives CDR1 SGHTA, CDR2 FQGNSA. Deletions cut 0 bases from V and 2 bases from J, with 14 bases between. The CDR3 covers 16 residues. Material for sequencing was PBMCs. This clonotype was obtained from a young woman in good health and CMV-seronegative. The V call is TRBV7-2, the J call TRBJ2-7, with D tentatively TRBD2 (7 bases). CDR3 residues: CASSLAQGGGAYEQYF. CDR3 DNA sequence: TGTGCCAGCAGCTTAGCGCAGGGAGGGGGAGCCTACGAGCAGTACTTC.